These T cell receptor beta chains were read from a single sample in a study of blood T cells in healthy people across ages. TCRdb fed the 5' RACE reads into MiXCR, producing one record per CDR3 protein. This table has around 580,000 distinct CDR3 sequences, around 48% appearing once. The sequenced material came from blood. These receptors were taken from an elderly man in good health. CDR3s include the opening cysteine and the closing phenylalanine or tryptophan. The D gene is left open where the match is weak. Clone size is not always given. Where it is, it says once, few, many or a class for expanded clones.

j_gene: TRBJ2-7; v_gene: TRBV4-3; d_gene: TRBD2; abundance: -; CDR3nt: TGCGCCAGCAGCCACGTAGCGGGAGGAACGTCCTACGAGCAGTACTTC; CDR3aa: CASSHVAGGTSYEQYF
j_gene: TRBJ2-7; v_gene: TRBV6-5; d_gene: -; abundance: few; CDR3nt: TGTGCCAGCCAGTTACATGGGGGGCTGGGCGAGCAGTACTTC; CDR3aa: CASQLHGGLGEQYF
j_gene: TRBJ1-6; v_gene: TRBV5-1; d_gene: TRBD1; abundance: -; CDR3nt: TGCGCCAGCAGCCAGGGGGTTAGCCATTCACCCCTCCACTTT; CDR3aa: CASSQGVSHSPLHF
j_gene: TRBJ2-7; v_gene: TRBV7-2; d_gene: -; abundance: -; CDR3nt: TGTGCCAGCAGCTTTACCGCCTCCTACGAGCAGTACTTC; CDR3aa: CASSFTASYEQYF
j_gene: TRBJ1-6; v_gene: TRBV20-1; d_gene: TRBD1; abundance: -; CDR3nt: TGCAGTGCTAGAGGACAGGGTATTAGTTCACCCCTCCACTTT; CDR3aa: CSARGQGISSPLHF
j_gene: TRBJ1-1; v_gene: TRBV7-2; d_gene: -; abundance: once; CDR3nt: TGTGCCAGCAGCCGAAACCCAGGGAACACTGAAGCTTTCTTT; CDR3aa: CASSRNPGNTEAFF
j_gene: TRBJ2-3; v_gene: TRBV12-3/TRBV12-4; d_gene: TRBD1; abundance: -; CDR3nt: TGTGCCAGCAGGCAGGACAGGGATTTTGCAGATACGCAGTATTTT; CDR3aa: CASRQDRDFADTQYF
j_gene: TRBJ2-1; v_gene: TRBV10-3; d_gene: TRBD2; abundance: -; CDR3nt: TGTGCCATCAGTCCAAGCGGCGGGGGGGCGGGTGAGCAGTTCTTC; CDR3aa: CAISPSGGGAGEQFF
j_gene: TRBJ2-3; v_gene: TRBV29-1; d_gene: -; abundance: few; CDR3nt: TGCAGCGTTTTGGTTCTTAGTGGGGCCCGGGGAGATACGCAGTATTTT; CDR3aa: CSVLVLSGARGDTQYF
j_gene: TRBJ2-2; v_gene: TRBV6-2/TRBV6-3; d_gene: TRBD1; abundance: -; CDR3nt: TGTGCCAGCAACCTCACGCCGGGACAGGGGGATCCTTTGAACACCGGGGAGCTGTTTTTT; CDR3aa: CASNLTPGQGDPLNTGELFF
j_gene: TRBJ2-5; v_gene: TRBV20-1; d_gene: -; abundance: few; CDR3nt: TGCAGTGCTAGCCGGGGAGAGGGAAGGGCCCAGTACTTC; CDR3aa: CSASRGEGRAQYF
j_gene: TRBJ2-7; v_gene: TRBV7-2; d_gene: -; abundance: -; CDR3nt: TGTGCCAGCAGCCAGGGGGGCAGGGTATACGAGCAGTACTTC; CDR3aa: CASSQGGRVYEQYF
j_gene: TRBJ2-1; v_gene: TRBV20-1; d_gene: -; abundance: few; CDR3nt: TGCAGTGCTAGGACTGACAATGAGCAGTTCTTC; CDR3aa: CSARTDNEQFF
j_gene: TRBJ2-4; v_gene: TRBV7-2; d_gene: TRBD2; abundance: -; CDR3nt: TGTGCCAGCAGCTTAGCTCGGGGGGGAGCCAAAAACATTCAGTACTTC; CDR3aa: CASSLARGGAKNIQYF
j_gene: TRBJ2-2; v_gene: TRBV10-3; d_gene: TRBD2; abundance: -; CDR3nt: TGTGCCATCAGTGAGTATGGACTAGCTTCGGGCACCGGGGAGCTGTTTTTT; CDR3aa: CAISEYGLASGTGELFF
j_gene: TRBJ1-2; v_gene: TRBV29-1; d_gene: TRBD1; abundance: -; CDR3nt: TGCAGCGTTGAAGATGAGGGGGCGCTTGGCTACACCTTC; CDR3aa: CSVEDEGALGYTF
j_gene: TRBJ1-4; v_gene: TRBV19; d_gene: -; abundance: -; CDR3nt: TGTGCCAGTAAAAACATCGGGAGACGAAATGAAAAACTGTTTTTT; CDR3aa: CASKNIGRRNEKLFF
j_gene: TRBJ2-1; v_gene: TRBV20-1; d_gene: -; abundance: -; CDR3nt: TGCAGTGCTGCCTACTCGAGGGTGGTAGGGTGGGAGCAGTTCTTC; CDR3aa: CSAAYSRVVGWEQFF
j_gene: TRBJ2-7; v_gene: TRBV7-2; d_gene: -; abundance: -; CDR3nt: TGTGCCAGCAGTCTCTCAGGGTTAGAGCAGTACTTC; CDR3aa: CASSLSGLEQYF
j_gene: TRBJ2-5; v_gene: TRBV25-1; d_gene: TRBD2; abundance: once; CDR3nt: TGTGCCAGCAGTGCACTAGCGGGAGGGCCGGGAGAGACCCAGTACTTC; CDR3aa: CASSALAGGPGETQYF
j_gene: TRBJ2-6; v_gene: TRBV7-6; d_gene: -; abundance: few; CDR3nt: TGTGCCAGCAGCTTAGACAGGTCGGCAGCTGGGGCCAACGTCCTGACTTTC; CDR3aa: CASSLDRSAAGANVLTF
j_gene: TRBJ2-2; v_gene: TRBV4-3; d_gene: TRBD2; abundance: -; CDR3nt: TGCGCCAGCAGCCATGCGGGACTAGCGGGACGAATCCCCGGGGAGCTGTTTTTT; CDR3aa: CASSHAGLAGRIPGELFF
j_gene: TRBJ1-4; v_gene: TRBV5-1; d_gene: -; abundance: -; CDR3nt: TGCGCCAGCAGCTGGTTGGATTGGGGGTCTAATGAAAAACTGTTTTTT; CDR3aa: CASSWLDWGSNEKLFF
j_gene: TRBJ1-5; v_gene: TRBV6-6; d_gene: -; abundance: few; CDR3nt: TGTGCCAGCAGCGGATTTAGGGGACGCAATCAGCCCCAGCATTTT; CDR3aa: CASSGFRGRNQPQHF
j_gene: TRBJ1-1; v_gene: TRBV20-1; d_gene: TRBD1; abundance: -; CDR3nt: TGCAGTGCCTCCCCCACGAGACAGGGAATGAACACTGAAGCTTTCTTT; CDR3aa: CSASPTRQGMNTEAFF
j_gene: TRBJ2-1; v_gene: TRBV20-1; d_gene: TRBD2; abundance: -; CDR3nt: TGCAGTGCTCCGAGACTAGCGGGAGGTGTGGAGCAGTTCTTC; CDR3aa: CSAPRLAGGVEQFF
j_gene: TRBJ2-1; v_gene: TRBV20-1; d_gene: TRBD2; abundance: few; CDR3nt: TGCAGTCTCCCTCGGGGCGGGAGTAGGAATGAGCAGTTCTTC; CDR3aa: CSLPRGGSRNEQFF
j_gene: TRBJ2-7; v_gene: TRBV2; d_gene: -; abundance: -; CDR3nt: TGTGCCAGCAGTGAAGCCTTGACATTCTACGAGCAGTACTTC; CDR3aa: CASSEALTFYEQYF
j_gene: TRBJ2-1; v_gene: TRBV2; d_gene: -; abundance: -; CDR3nt: TGTGCCAGCAGTGGCGGCTACCCGGATGAGCAGTTCTTC; CDR3aa: CASSGGYPDEQFF
j_gene: TRBJ2-5; v_gene: TRBV3-1; d_gene: TRBD2; abundance: -; CDR3nt: TGTGCCAGCAGCCAACCCCGGGAGGACAACCAAGAGACCCAGTACTTC; CDR3aa: CASSQPREDNQETQYF
j_gene: TRBJ1-2; v_gene: TRBV20-1; d_gene: -; abundance: few; CDR3nt: TGCAGTGCTAGAGATCGAGGCAACTATGGCTACACCTTC; CDR3aa: CSARDRGNYGYTF
j_gene: TRBJ2-3; v_gene: TRBV9; d_gene: -; abundance: few; CDR3nt: TGTGCCAGCAGCCCGATGGCGACCTTCACAGATACGCAGTATTTT; CDR3aa: CASSPMATFTDTQYF